Each of the 20 T cell receptor beta chains below was sequenced from the same sample in a study of CD8+ T cells in alopecia areata. Following RNA extraction, reverse transcription yielded cDNA that acted as the sequencing template. Sequencing used immunoSEQ multiplex PCR; TCRdb keeps in-frame clones, though not all of them. The sample yields more than 90,000 clones, without any singletons. The sample consisted of lesional skin. Source of these receptors: a C3H/HeJ mouse with alopecia areata. The strain's MHC type: H2-k.

This clone was seen a handful of times. The gene names given are mouse names. The observed sequence ends 4 residues before the CDR3 terminus, with the missing tail filled in from the germline J gene. The rearrangement uses TRBV1 and TRBJ2-1, with 7 bases identical to TRBD1. CDR3 length equals 15 residues. Germline V gene sequence: CDR1 NSQYPW, CDR2 LRSPGD (reference sequence). CDR3 residues: CTCSARQGNVAEQFF. The part of the CDR3 DNA that was read is TGCACCTGCAGTGCGCGACAGGGAAATGTGGCT. The whole variable domain, filled in from reference TRBV1 and TRBJ2-1, reads VTLLEQNPRWRLVPRGQAVNLRCILKNSQYPWMSWYQQDLQKQLQWLFTLRSPGDKEVKSLPGADYLATRVTDTELRLQVANMSQGRTLYCTCSARQGNVAEQFFGPGTRLTVL.

The table lists this clone with a few counts. Mouse germline and gene names are used. The CDR3 goes on 4 residues after the read ends, and that part is filled in from the germline J gene. The V gene is TRBV1, the J gene TRBJ2-2; D possibly corresponds to TRBD1 (6 bases). With 3 bases removed from V and 0 bases from J, the gap between germline ends came to 11 bases. Germline CDR1 and CDR2: NSQYPW and LRSPGD (reference sequence). The CDR3 sequence is 16 residues long. The DNA read from the CDR3 is TGCACCTGCAGTGCTGGGACAAAAGCAAACACCGGG. Residues: CTCSAGTKANTG. The full-length CDR3 reads as CTCSAGTKANTGQLYF.

On this clone: Genes and germline come from the mouse. The read finishes 4 residues shy of the CDR3 end, and the germline J gene is used to complete it. The genes are TRBV1 and TRBJ2-5; 14 bases line up with TRBD2. From germline, CDR1 is NSQYPW and CDR2 LRSPGD (reference sequence). The CDR3 totals 16 residues. The CDR3 region is CTCSAGDWGGWDTQYF. Incomplete CDR3 DNA: TGCACCTGCAGTGCAGGGGACTGGGGGGGCTGGGAC.

This clone was seen many times. Gene labels here are mouse ones. The read gets to within 4 residues of the CDR3 end, and the germline J gene fills in the rest. The chain joins TRBV13-3 to TRBJ1-1, with D possibly TRBD1 on 5 matching bases. This CDR3 is 15 amino acids long. From germline, CDR1 is NNHDY and CDR2 SYVADS. V gave up 1 base and J gave up 0 bases, with 10 bases separating them. The part of the CDR3 DNA that was read is TGTGCCAGCAGTGATATGGGGGGATCAAACACA. This encodes CASSDMGGSNT. The full CDR3 is CASSDMGGSNTEVFF.

In its sample, this clone was seen a few times. Mouse germline and gene names are used. The DNA ends 4 residues before the CDR3 does, and the rest of the CDR3 is filled in from the germline J gene. The V gene is TRBV13-3, the J gene TRBJ2-7; TRBD1 matches 8 bases. CDR3 length: 13 residues. The V gene's germline CDR1 is NNHDY and CDR2 SYVADS. V lost 5 bases and J lost 3; bases outside the gene matches: 4. The DNA read from the CDR3 is TGTGCCAGCAGCCCCGACAGGGGCTAT. Amino acid sequence: CASSPDRGY. The full-length CDR3 reads as CASSPDRGYEQYF.

This clone was counted a few times. The DNA translation disagrees with the TCRdb protein at residue 12, so the protein in this description comes from the DNA. Mouse gene names apply. The read is 3 residues too short to cover the CDR3 end, so that end is filled in from the germline J gene. The chain links TRBV19 to TRBJ1-3; D perhaps matches TRBD1 (6 bases). The CDR3 contains 15 residues. Trimming took 6 bases from V and 0 from J, leaving 13 bases between them. Germline V CDR1 and CDR2: FNHDT, SITEND (reference sequence). The CDR3 sequence is CASTGDKYSGNTLYF. The CDR3 bases that were read are TGTGCCAGCACGGGGGACAAATATTCTGGAAATACG.

This clone was counted only a few times. Here the gene names and germline are mouse. The CDR3 loop reads CASSDARGGAGQNTLYF. CDR3 DNA (partial): TGTGCCAGCAGTGATGCTCGGGGGGGCGCGGGACAAAAC. The chain employs TRBV13-3 and TRBJ2-4; 8 nucleotides line up with TRBD2. The CDR3 end falls 4 residues outside the read, so it is completed with the germline J gene. V lost 0 bases and J lost 3; bases outside the gene matches: 9. The CDR3 has 17 residues. Per germline, CDR1 NNHDY and CDR2 SYVADS.

A remark on this clone: The genes and germline here are from mouse. Partial CDR3 DNA: TGTGCTAGCAGGGCAGACTGGGGGAACTATGCT. Protein sequence: CASRADWGNYA. The full-length CDR3 reads as CASRADWGNYAEQFF. The rearrangement joins TRBV29 to TRBJ2-1; TRBD2 matches 9 bases. The sequence runs out 4 residues before the end of the CDR3; the remainder is reconstructed from the germline J gene. Trimming at V came to 6 bases and at J to 1 base, leaving 4 bases not matched to a gene. Germline V gene lookup returns CDR1 MSHET and CDR2 SYDVDS. There are 15 residues in the CDR3.

This clone was seen repeatedly, ten times or more. Gene names are mouse gene names. Read data end 4 residues before the CDR3 end; the end is taken from the germline J gene. V and J are TRBV13-3 and TRBJ2-1; 13 bases are shared with TRBD2. Germline-derived CDR1 and CDR2 are NNHDY and SYVADS. This CDR3 is built from 15 residues. CDR3 amino acids: CASSDGDWGGAEQFF. The sequenced part of the CDR3 DNA is TGTGCCAGCAGTGATGGGGACTGGGGGGGAGCT.

This clone was detected ten times or more. The gene names here belong to mouse. Coverage ceases 4 residues before the CDR3 finishes, and the germline J gene fills in the end. The chain recombines TRBV13-3 with TRBJ2-5; no clear D. The germline V gene has CDR1 NNHDY and CDR2 SYVADS. The CDR3 sequence is 13 residues long. V shed 1 base and J shed 2 bases, with 5 bases lying between them. The CDR3 bases that were read are TGTGCCAGCAGTGATAGTTTCCAAGAC. This codes for CASSDSFQD. The full CDR3 reads CASSDSFQDTQYF. Variable domain in full (rest from reference TRBV13-3 and TRBJ2-5): EAAVTQSPRSKVAVTGGKVTLSCHQTNNHDYMYWYRQDTGHGLRLIHYSYVADSTEKGDIPDGYKASRPSQENFSLILELASLSQTAVYFCASSDSFQDTQYFGPGTRLLVL.

A few counts support this clone. The genes and germline here are from mouse. The sequenced fragment ends 4 residues before the CDR3 boundary, so the rest is inferred from the germline J gene. This chain uses TRBV13-3 with TRBJ2-3; 11 bases fit TRBD2. The CDR3 is 15 amino acids. The ends lost 2 bases at V and 4 bases at J; junction bases unmatched: 3. Germline loops: CDR1 NNHDY, CDR2 SYVADS. CDR3 loop: CASSEDWGESETLYF. The part of the CDR3 DNA that was read is TGTGCCAGCAGTGAGGACTGGGGGGAATCAGAA.

Remarks on this clone: Genes and germline come from the mouse. Read coverage stops 4 residues before the CDR3 terminus; the germline J gene supplies the remainder. The chain recombines TRBV19 with TRBJ1-4; 9 bases are shared with TRBD1. The V gene's germline CDR1 is FNHDT and CDR2 SITEND (reference sequence). The CDR3 is 16 amino acids. CDR3 region: CASSPSGTGTPERLFF. CDR3 DNA, as far as it was read: TGTGCCAGCAGTCCCTCCGGGACAGGGACCCCCGAA.

Of note for this clone: The gene symbols are mouse symbols. The read gets to within 4 residues of the CDR3 end, and the germline J gene fills in the rest. The chain employs TRBV16 and TRBJ1-2; possible D gene TRBD1, 5 bases. Looked up from germline, CDR1 is SGHSA and CDR2 is FRNQAP. The CDR3 has 11 residues. V lost 9 bases and J lost 1, with 6 bases in between. CDR3 amino acids: CASGQNSDYTF. The sequenced CDR3 bases are TGTGCAAGTGGACAAAACTCC.

About this clone itself: The genes are named according to mouse. Coverage ceases 4 residues before the CDR3 finishes, and the germline J gene fills in the end. This same CDR3 is encoded by further DNA sequences in the sample. The rearrangement joins TRBV13-3 to TRBJ2-3; 8 bases map to TRBD1. Germline V CDR1 and CDR2: NNHDY, SYVADS. This CDR3 spans 15 amino acids. Trimming at V came to 2 bases and at J to 1 base, leaving 3 bases not matched to a gene. The covered CDR3 bases are TGTGCCAGCAGTGAGCAGACAGGGGGTGCAGAA. This gives the protein CASSEQTGGAE. The entire CDR3 protein reads CASSEQTGGAETLYF.

Comment on this clone: Genes and germline are mouse. Coverage ceases 4 residues before the CDR3 finishes, and the germline J gene fills in the end. The rearrangement links TRBV5 to TRBJ2-1; 12 bases are a match to TRBD2. Germline V CDR1 and CDR2: LGHNA, YNLKQL (reference sequence). The CDR3 length is 15 residues. The CDR3 sequence: CASSPDWGGGAEQFF. Incomplete CDR3 DNA: TGTGCCAGCAGCCCCGACTGGGGGGGCGGGGCT.

This clone was recorded a few times. Genes and germline come from the mouse. From the germline J gene comes the end of the CDR3, since the read stops 4 residues before it. The gene calls are TRBV14 and TRBJ2-1; D possibly corresponds to TRBD1 (6 bases). CDR3 length: 14 residues. Germline V lookup: CDR1 SGHDT, CDR2 FRDEAV. V dropped 3 bases and J dropped 0 bases, with 7 bases sitting between them. Here the CDR3 reads CASSYRVNYAEQFF. The covered CDR3 bases are TGTGCCAGCAGTTACAGGGTTAACTATGCT.

Note on this clone: Mouse gene names and germline throughout. Coverage ceases 4 residues before the CDR3 finishes, and the germline J gene fills in the end. The chain recombines TRBV13-2 with TRBJ2-7, with D possibly TRBD1 on 5 matching bases. Trimming shortened V by 5 bases and J by 0 bases, and 15 bases separated the two germline ends. Germline V CDR1 and CDR2: NNHNN, SYGAGS (reference sequence). The CDR3 length is 15 residues. The sequenced part of the CDR3 DNA is TGTGCCAGCGGCCCCAGCGGACAAAGCTCCTAT. Translated: CASGPSGQSSY. The whole CDR3 protein is CASGPSGQSSYEQYF.

Notes on this clone: Genes and germline are mouse. The read is 4 residues too short to cover the CDR3 end, so that end is filled in from the germline J gene. The chain joins TRBV29 to TRBJ1-2; 8 bases align to TRBD1. The CDR3 runs 15 residues. Germline trimming cut 4 bases from V and 3 bases from J; bases unmatched to any gene: 7. Germline CDR1 is MSHET and CDR2 is SYDVDS. The covered CDR3 bases are TGTGCTAGCAGTTCTCAGGGGGCGCTTGACTCC. Its translation is CASSSQGALDS. The whole CDR3 is CASSSQGALDSDYTF.

Only a few counts were recorded for this clone. Here the gene names and germline are mouse. The CDR3 goes on 4 residues after the read ends, and that part is filled in from the germline J gene. The rearrangement joins TRBV13-1 to TRBJ2-1; 14 bases are a match to TRBD2. Germline CDR1 reads NSHNY; CDR2 reads SYGAGN. V lost 3 bases and J lost 4; bases outside the gene matches: 6. The CDR3 contains 17 residues. Partial CDR3 DNA: TGTGCCAGCAGTGGTGGGACTGGGGGGGCGCAATATGCT. Its translation: CASSGGTGGAQYA. The whole CDR3 sequence is CASSGGTGGAQYAEQFF.

This clone was counted between two and nine times. Gene names denote mouse genes. The CDR3 extends 4 residues past the end of the read, so its final part is completed from the germline J gene. The genes are TRBV19 and TRBJ1-1; 10 bases map to TRBD1. Germline V gene data show CDR1 as FNHDT and CDR2 as SITEND (reference sequence). There are 14 residues in the CDR3. V lost 6 bases and J lost 4; bases outside the gene matches: 6. The DNA read from the CDR3 is TGTGCCAGCACCCTGACAGGGGGCGGCACA. Translating gives CASTLTGGGT. The entire CDR3 reads CASTLTGGGTEVFF.